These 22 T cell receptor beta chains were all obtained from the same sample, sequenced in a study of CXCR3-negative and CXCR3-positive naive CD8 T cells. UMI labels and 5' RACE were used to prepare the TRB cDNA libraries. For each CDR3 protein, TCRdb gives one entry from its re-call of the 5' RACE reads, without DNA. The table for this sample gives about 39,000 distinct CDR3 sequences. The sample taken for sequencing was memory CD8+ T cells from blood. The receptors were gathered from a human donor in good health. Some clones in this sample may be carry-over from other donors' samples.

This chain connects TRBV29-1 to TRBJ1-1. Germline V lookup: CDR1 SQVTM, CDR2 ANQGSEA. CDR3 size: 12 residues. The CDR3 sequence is CSVEGHNTEAFF.

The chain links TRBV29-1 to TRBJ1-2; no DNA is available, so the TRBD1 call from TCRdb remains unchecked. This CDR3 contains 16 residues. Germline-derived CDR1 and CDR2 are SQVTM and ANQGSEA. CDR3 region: CSVDLETGGLGYGYTF.

This CDR3 reads CASGTARDEQYF. The chain links TRBV9 to TRBJ2-7; TCRdb picks TRBD1, but there is no DNA to check that call. Germline CDR1 and CDR2: SGDLS and YYNGEE. The CDR3 length is 12 residues.

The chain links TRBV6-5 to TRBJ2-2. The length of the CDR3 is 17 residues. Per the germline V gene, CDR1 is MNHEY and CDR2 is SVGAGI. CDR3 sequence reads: CASSYSSYGANTGELFF.

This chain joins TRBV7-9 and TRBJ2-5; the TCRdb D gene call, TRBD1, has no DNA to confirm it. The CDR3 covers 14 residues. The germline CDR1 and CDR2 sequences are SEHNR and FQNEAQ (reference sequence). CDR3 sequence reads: CASISDWGPETQYF. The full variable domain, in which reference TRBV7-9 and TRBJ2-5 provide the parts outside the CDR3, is DTGVSQNPRHKITKRGQNVTFRCDPISEHNRLYWYRQTLGQGPEFLTYFQNEAQLEKSRLLSDRFSAERPKGSFSTLEIQRTEQGDSAMYLCASISDWGPETQYFGPGTRLLVL.

CDR3: CATSRVLGRGPTYEQYF. The chain recombines TRBV15 with TRBJ2-7; TCRdb picks TRBD1, but there is no DNA to check that call. Germline values: CDR1 LNHNV, CDR2 YYDKDF (reference sequence). The CDR3 spans 17 residues.

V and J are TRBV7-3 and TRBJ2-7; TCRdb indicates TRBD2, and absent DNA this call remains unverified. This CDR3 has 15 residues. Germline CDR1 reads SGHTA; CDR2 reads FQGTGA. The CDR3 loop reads CASSFGTSGGYEQYF.

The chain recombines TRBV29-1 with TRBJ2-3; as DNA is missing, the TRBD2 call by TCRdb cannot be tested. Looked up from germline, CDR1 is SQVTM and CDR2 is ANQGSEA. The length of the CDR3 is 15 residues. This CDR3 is CSVDEGQVHTDTQYF.

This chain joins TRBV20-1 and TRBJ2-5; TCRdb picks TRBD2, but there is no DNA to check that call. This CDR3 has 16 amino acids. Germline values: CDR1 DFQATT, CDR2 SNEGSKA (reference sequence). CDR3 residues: CSARDVTSETQETQYF.

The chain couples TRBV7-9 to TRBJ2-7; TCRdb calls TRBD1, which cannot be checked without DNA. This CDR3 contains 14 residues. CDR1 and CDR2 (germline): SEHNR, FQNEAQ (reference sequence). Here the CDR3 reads CASSSAGATYEQYF.

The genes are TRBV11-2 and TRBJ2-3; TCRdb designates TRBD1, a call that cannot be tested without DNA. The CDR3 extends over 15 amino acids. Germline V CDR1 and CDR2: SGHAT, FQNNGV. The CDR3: CASSLGAGGADTQYF.

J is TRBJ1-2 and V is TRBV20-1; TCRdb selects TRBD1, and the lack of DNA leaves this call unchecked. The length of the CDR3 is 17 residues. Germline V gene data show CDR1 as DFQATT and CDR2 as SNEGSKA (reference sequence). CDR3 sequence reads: CSARQPLTPQEVYGYTF.

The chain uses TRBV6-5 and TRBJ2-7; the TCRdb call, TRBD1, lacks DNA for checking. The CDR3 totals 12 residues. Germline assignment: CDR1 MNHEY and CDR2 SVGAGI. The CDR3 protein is CASSPGQYEQYF.

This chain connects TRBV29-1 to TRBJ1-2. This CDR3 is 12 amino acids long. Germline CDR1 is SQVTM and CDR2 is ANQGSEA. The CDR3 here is CSVVTADYGYTF.

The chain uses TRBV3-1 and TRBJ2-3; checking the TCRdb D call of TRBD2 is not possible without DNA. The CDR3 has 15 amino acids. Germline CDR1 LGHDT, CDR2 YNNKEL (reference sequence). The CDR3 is CASSSDSGITDTQYF.

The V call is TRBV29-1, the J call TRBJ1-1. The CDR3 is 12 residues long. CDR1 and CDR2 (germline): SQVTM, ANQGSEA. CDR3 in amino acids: CSVEDLGTGAFF.

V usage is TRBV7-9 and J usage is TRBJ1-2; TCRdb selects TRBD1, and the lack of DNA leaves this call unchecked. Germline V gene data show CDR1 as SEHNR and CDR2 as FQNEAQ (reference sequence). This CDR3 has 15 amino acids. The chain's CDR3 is CASSSGGLHLYGYTF.

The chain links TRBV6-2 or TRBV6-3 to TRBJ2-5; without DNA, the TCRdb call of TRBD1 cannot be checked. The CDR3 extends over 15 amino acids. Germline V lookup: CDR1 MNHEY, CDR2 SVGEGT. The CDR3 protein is CASSRTGLGVETQYF.

This CDR3 is CSVNGGLHTEAFF. The chain recombines TRBV29-1 with TRBJ1-1. CDR3 length: 13 residues. Germline V CDR1 and CDR2: SQVTM, ANQGSEA.

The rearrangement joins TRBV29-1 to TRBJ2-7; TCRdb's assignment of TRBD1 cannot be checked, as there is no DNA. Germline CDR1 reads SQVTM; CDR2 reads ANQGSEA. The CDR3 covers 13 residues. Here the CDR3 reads CSVYGQGEYEQYF.

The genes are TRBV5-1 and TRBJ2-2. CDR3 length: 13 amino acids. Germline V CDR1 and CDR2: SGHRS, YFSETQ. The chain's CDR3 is CASSLTLTGELFF.

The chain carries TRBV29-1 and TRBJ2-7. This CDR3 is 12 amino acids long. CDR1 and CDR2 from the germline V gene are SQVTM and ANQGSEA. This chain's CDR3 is CSALGGSYEQYF.